These T cell receptor beta chains were read from a single sample in a study of early T cells in non-severe SARS-CoV-2 infection. TCRdb reprocessed the 5' RACE reads with MiXCR, giving one entry per CDR3 protein. The sample has some 120,000 distinct CDR3 sequences; about 15% are singletons. Material for sequencing was whole blood. All receptors come from an adult who was a healthcare worker with PCR-confirmed SARS-CoV-2 infection or an uninfected control (not recorded which). The CDR3 runs from the conserved cysteine through the conserved F or W. D genes are given only for firm matches. The size entry is marked missing in some rows and otherwise reads once, few, many or a size class.

>-|few|TRBJ2-5|TRBV12-3/TRBV12-4
CASGQMETQYF
TGTGCCTCCGGACAGATGGAGACCCAGTACTTC
>-|-|TRBJ2-7|TRBV7-9
CASSLGGSPPSEQYF
TGTGCCAGCAGCTTAGGCGGATCCCCCCCCTCCGAGCAGTACTTC
>-|-|TRBJ2-7|TRBV2
CASRETRRAEQYF
TGTGCCAGCAGGGAGACCAGGCGTGCCGAGCAGTACTTC
>-|few|TRBJ1-6|TRBV14
CASSQDAGVGNSPLHF
TGTGCCAGCAGCCAAGATGCGGGGGTTGGTAATTCACCCCTCCACTTT
>-|few|TRBJ1-1|TRBV6-6
CASSQGHLNTEAFF
TGTGCCAGCAGCCAGGGACACCTGAACACTGAAGCTTTCTTT
>TRBD2|-|TRBJ2-5|TRBV19
CASSKRGGQETQYF
TGTGCCAGTAGTAAGCGGGGGGGCCAGGAGACCCAGTACTTC
>-|few|TRBJ1-4|TRBV6-6
CASRGDREKLFF
TGTGCCTCCCGAGGGGACCGTGAAAAACTGTTTTTT
>-|-|TRBJ2-6|TRBV5-5
CASSLTLQGSGANVLTF
TGTGCCAGCAGTTTAACCCTACAGGGCTCTGGGGCCAACGTCCTGACTTTC
>-|-|TRBJ1-2|TRBV6-1
CASMVQGSGYGYTF
TGTGCCAGCATGGTACAGGGTTCCGGCTATGGCTACACCTTC
>-|-|TRBJ2-1|TRBV4-1
CASSQDSVDPSKDEQFF
TGCGCCAGCAGCCAAGATTCCGTAGATCCCTCTAAGGATGAGCAGTTCTTC
>-|few|TRBJ2-7|TRBV12-3/TRBV12-4
CASSPAGLYEQYF
TGTGCCAGCAGTCCGGCGGGACTCTACGAGCAGTACTTC
>TRBD1|few|TRBJ1-2|TRBV10-3
CAISGGQNKNYGYTF
TGTGCCATCAGCGGGGGACAGAACAAAAACTATGGCTACACCTTC
>TRBD1|many|TRBJ2-7|TRBV5-1
CASSSSRTGLYEQYF
TGCGCCAGCAGCTCATCCAGGACAGGGTTATACGAGCAGTACTTC
>-|few|TRBJ2-3|TRBV7-3
CASSLTGPTDTQYF
TGTGCCAGCAGCTTAACCGGCCCCACAGATACGCAGTATTTT
>-|-|TRBJ1-2|TRBV3-1
CASSQGTLPQGYGYTF
TGTGCCAGCAGCCAAGGGACCCTTCCGCAGGGGTATGGCTACACCTTC
>-|-|TRBJ1-5|TRBV12-3/TRBV12-4
CASSFDSSSYQPQHF
TGTGCCAGCAGTTTTGACAGTTCGTCCTATCAGCCCCAGCATTTT
>TRBD1|few|TRBJ2-7|TRBV3-1
CASSLSGQGAYEQYF
TGTGCCAGCAGCCTTTCCGGACAGGGGGCCTACGAGCAGTACTTC
>TRBD1|-|TRBJ2-5|TRBV4-1
CASSPGKGALFQETQYF
TGCGCCAGCAGCCCCGGCAAGGGGGCTCTGTTCCAAGAGACCCAGTACTTC
>-|many|TRBJ2-3|TRBV21-1
CATLAGGTDTQYF
TGTGCCACGCTAGCGGGGGGCACAGATACGCAGTATTTT
>-|few|TRBJ1-1|TRBV4-1
CASSQALQPPPAFF
TGCGCCAGCAGCCAAGCGTTGCAGCCTCCCCCGGCTTTCTTT
>TRBD2|many|TRBJ2-1|TRBV29-1
CSVRMVAGDRQFF
TGCAGCGTGAGGATGGTAGCGGGGGATCGGCAGTTCTTC
>-|few|TRBJ1-3|TRBV2
CASSELQGLTGNTIYF
TGTGCCAGCAGTGAGCTCCAGGGACTCACTGGAAACACCATATATTTT
>-|few|TRBJ1-5|TRBV19
CASIPTAGQPQHF
TGTGCCAGTATCCCTACGGCCGGACAGCCCCAGCATTTT
>TRBD1|few|TRBJ2-7|TRBV7-8
CASSRGTGVLEQYF
TGTGCCAGCAGCCGAGGGACAGGGGTCCTCGAGCAGTACTTC
>-|few|TRBJ1-4|TRBV13
CASSYSATNEKLFF
TGTGCCAGCAGCTACAGTGCAACTAATGAAAAACTGTTTTTT
>-|-|TRBJ1-4|TRBV13
CASSLSGAATNEKLFF
TGTGCCAGCAGCTTATCAGGGGCCGCAACTAATGAAAAACTGTTTTTT
>-|-|TRBJ2-6|TRBV29-1
CSVISSGANVLTF
TGCAGCGTTATTAGCTCTGGGGCCAACGTCCTGACTTTC
>-|few|TRBJ2-5|TRBV4-1
CASSRMRGQETQYF
TGCGCCAGCAGCCGTATGAGGGGGCAAGAGACCCAGTACTTC
>-|few|TRBJ2-3|TRBV27
CASIGLSSTDTQYF
TGTGCCAGCATTGGCTTGTCTAGCACAGATACGCAGTATTTT
>-|-|TRBJ2-1|TRBV5-1
CASSLAWGEQFF
TGCGCCAGCAGCTTGGCATGGGGAGAGCAGTTCTTC
>TRBD1|few|TRBJ1-4|TRBV5-4
CASSDRTGDEKLFF
TGTGCCAGCAGCGACCGGACAGGGGATGAAAAACTGTTTTTT
>TRBD1|many|TRBJ1-2|TRBV11-2
CASSFGGQGNGYTF
TGTGCCAGCAGCTTTGGGGGACAGGGGAACGGCTACACCTTC
>-|-|TRBJ1-1|TRBV6-6
CASSREGGWTEAFF
TGTGCCAGCAGCCGGGAGGGGGGTTGGACTGAAGCTTTCTTT